Below are 26 T cell receptor beta chains sequenced from a single sample in a study of blood T cell repertoires in COVID-19 (dated by TCRdb to about 2020). The library was prepared using the immunoSEQ multiplex PCR assay. This immuneACCESS table, as held by TCRdb, lists in-frame sequences with V and J called but not all clones. Of the missing ones, under half trace to an unresolved V gene in checked studies; the others have no known cause. The sample table shows about 190,000 clones, and 90% are seen once. The ten largest clonotypes hold around 0.63% of the sample. Sequencing was done on a sample of peripheral blood. The receptors shown here come from a man aged 50 to 60 with acute or convalescent COVID-19.

The chain joins TRBV27 to TRBJ1-1; D is possibly TRBD1 (5 bases). Germline CDR1 and CDR2: MNHEY and SMNVEV (reference sequence). This CDR3 contains 14 residues. The germline V and J ends were trimmed by 4 bases and 6 bases, with 15 bases remaining between them. DNA of the CDR3: TGTGCCAGCAGTTCCACCGACGGGGGGTCTGAAGCTTTCTTT. It specifies CASSSTDGGSEAFF.

The V and J genes are TRBV7-3 and TRBJ2-3; D gene ambiguous. The CDR3 consists of 14 residues. Trimming removed 5 bases at V and 2 bases at J, with 11 bases between. CDR1 is SGHTA, CDR2 FQGTGA, per germline. The CDR3 region is CASSVDDFTDTQYF. In DNA form, the CDR3 reads TGTGCCAGCAGCGTAGATGATTTCACAGATACGCAGTATTTT.

The chain recombines TRBV27 with TRBJ2-7; the D gene is possibly TRBD2 (6 bases). The V gene's germline CDR1 is MNHEY and CDR2 SMNVEV (reference sequence). The V gene lost 5 bases and the J gene lost 3 bases, with 23 bases spanning the gap. This CDR3 contains 17 residues. The CDR3 loop reads CASSPLPRSTSYYEQYF. The DNA for the CDR3 is TGTGCCAGCAGTCCCCTCCCCCGGTCCACTAGCTACTACGAGCAGTACTTC.

This clone is a singleton in its sample. The chain joins TRBV12-3 or TRBV12-4 to TRBJ2-2, with D perhaps TRBD2 (6 bases). Trimming took off 3 bases at V and 8 bases at J, with 7 bases between the two ends. This CDR3 is built from 12 residues. The CDR3 DNA follows: TGTGCCAGCAGTTTGGGGGGTGGGGAGCTGTTTTTT. It translates to CASSLGGGELFF.

The CDR3: CAWSSGTSGSSYNEQFF. For the CDR3, the DNA is TGTGCCTGGAGTTCTGGGACTAGCGGAAGCTCCTACAATGAGCAGTTCTTC. The gene calls are TRBV30 and TRBJ2-1; TRBD2 agrees at 11 bases. J lost 0 bases, V lost 2 bases, and 6 bases had no gene match. Germline CDR1 reads GTSNPN; CDR2 reads SVGIG (reference sequence). This CDR3 region has 17 residues.

This rearrangement joins TRBV7-3 to TRBJ2-3; the match to TRBD2 covers 9 bases. V gave up 5 bases and J gave up 2 bases; unmatched junction bases: 8. Germline V CDR1 and CDR2: SGHTA, FQGTGA. This CDR3 contains 16 residues. CDR3 protein: CASSPGTSLTTDTQYF. The CDR3 coding sequence is TGTGCCAGCAGCCCCGGGACTAGCTTGACCACAGATACGCAGTATTTT.

V gene TRBV13 combines with J gene TRBJ2-7, with 7 bases lining up with TRBD1. V lost 0 bases, J lost 3 bases, and 2 bases stayed unmatched. Germline lookup yields CDR1 PRHDT and CDR2 FYEKMQ (reference sequence). The CDR3 length is 14 residues. The CDR3 nucleotides read TGTGCCAGCAGCTTAGGGCAGGGGGACTACGAGCAGTACGTC. This codes for CASSLGQGDYEQYV.

This chain links TRBV10-1 with TRBJ2-7; possible D gene TRBD2, 6 bases. V lost 7 bases, J lost 4 bases, and 14 bases lay in between. The CDR3 has 13 residues. Germline V CDR1 and CDR2: WNHNN, SYGVQD (reference sequence). The CDR3, as DNA: TGCGCCAGCACTCCCGGGAGTGGGTACGAGCAGTACTTC. This sequence encodes CASTPGSGYEQYF.

This clone was recorded only once. This sequence joins TRBV28 and TRBJ2-7, with TRBD1 identical over 8 bases. CDR3 length equals 16 residues. Unmatched junction bases numbered 16, after V lost 10 bases and J lost 2 bases. Germline V CDR1 and CDR2: MDHEN, SYDVKM. The CDR3 region is CATISPGQGRAYEQYF. In DNA, the CDR3 is TGTGCCACCATATCACCAGGACAGGGAAGGGCCTACGAGCAGTACTTC.

The chain is built from TRBV4-3 and TRBJ1-3; 8 bases agree with TRBD1. The CDR3 is 15 amino acids. Trimming removed 2 bases from V and 4 bases from J; junction bases left unmatched: 4. Per the germline V gene, CDR1 is LGHNA and CDR2 is YSLEER. CDR3 DNA: TGCGCCAGCAGCCAACAGGACAGGGAGGGAAACACCATATATTTT. This codes for CASSQQDREGNTIYF.

Of note for this clone: Other nucleotide sequences in the sample specify the same CDR3. The V call is TRBV7-3, the J call TRBJ1-6; 7 bases fit TRBD1. Germline loops: CDR1 SGHTA, CDR2 FQGTGA. The CDR3 contains 14 residues. The V segment lost 5 bases and the J segment 7 bases; nucleotides outside the gene matches: 5. CDR3 nucleotides: TGTGCCAGCAGCCTCGGGACAGAGAATTCACCCCTCCACTTT. Residues: CASSLGTENSPLHF.

The chain has TRBV7-2 and TRBJ2-2; no clear D gene. The CDR3 loop spans 15 amino acids. Trimming left V 1 base short and J 0 bases short, with 6 bases between. Germline V CDR1 and CDR2: SGHTA, FQGNSA. CDR3 coding DNA: TGTGCCAGCAGCTTAGGACATTCGAACACCGGGGAGCTGTTTTTT. It translates to CASSLGHSNTGELFF.

The chain has TRBV4-2 and TRBJ2-2, with 8 bases that match TRBD2. The CDR3 covers 16 residues. Germline V CDR1 and CDR2: LGHNA, YNFKEQ. V gave up 5 bases and J gave up 0 bases; unmatched junction bases: 5. The CDR3: CASSAGLAANTGELFF. The CDR3 DNA follows: TGTGCCAGCAGCGCCGGACTAGCTGCGAACACCGGGGAGCTGTTTTTT.

The rearrangement links TRBV6-5 to TRBJ1-2; tentatively, D is TRBD1 (5 bases). Germline lookup yields CDR1 MNHEY and CDR2 SVGAGI. Trimming left V 2 bases short and J 4 bases short, with 5 bases between. The CDR3 extends over 12 amino acids. In DNA form, the CDR3 reads TGTGCCAGCAGTTACAGGGGCTATGGCTACACCTTC. Translated: CASSYRGYGYTF.

This clone was seen once. CDR3 sequence (DNA): TGTGCCAGCAGGCAAGGACAGCATGAAGCTTTCTTT. This sequence encodes CASRQGQHEAFF. The chain combines TRBV7-9 with TRBJ1-1, with D tentatively TRBD1 (6 bases). Trimming removed 6 bases from V and 7 bases from J, with 12 bases in between. Germline values: CDR1 SEHNR, CDR2 FQNEAQ (reference sequence). The CDR3 runs to 12 residues. The whole variable domain, remainder taken from reference TRBV7-9 and TRBJ1-1, is DTGVSQNPRHKITKRGQNVTFRCDPISEHNRLYWYRQTLGQGPEFLTYFQNEAQLEKSRLLSDRFSAERPKGSFSTLEIQRTEQGDSAMYLCASRQGQHEAFFGQGTRLTVV.

The V call is TRBV29-1, the J call TRBJ2-6; D may be TRBD2 (5 bases). Germline V gene sequence: CDR1 SQVTM, CDR2 ANQGSEA. V lost 2 bases, J lost 0 bases, and 11 bases lay in between. The CDR3 is 16 amino acids. The CDR3 loop is CSVELAGLSGANVLTF. In DNA form, the CDR3 reads TGCAGCGTTGAACTAGCCGGCCTCTCTGGGGCCAACGTCCTGACTTTC.

The rearrangement joins TRBV11-2 to TRBJ2-2; D ambiguous. Germline values: CDR1 SGHAT, CDR2 FQNNGV. The CDR3 contains 16 residues. V was trimmed by 1 base and J by 4 bases, leaving 13 bases between them. DNA for the CDR3: TGTGCCAGCAGCTTAGGGTGGCAGCGAGGCACCGGGGAGCTGTTTTTT. As protein: CASSLGWQRGTGELFF.

This rearrangement joins TRBV5-6 to TRBJ2-2, with TRBD1 matching 8 bases. CDR1 SGHDT and CDR2 YYEEEE come from the germline V gene. The V and J ends lost 0 bases and 3 bases, in that order; junction bases with no gene match: 7. CDR3 size: 17 residues. CDR3 residues: CASSLGTGNYYTGELFF. Written as DNA, the CDR3 is TGTGCCAGCAGCTTGGGGACAGGGAACTATTACACCGGGGAGCTGTTTTTT.

The J gene is TRBJ1-1, the V gene TRBV19; D not resolved. Trimming removed 3 bases from V and 4 bases from J, with 9 bases in between. This CDR3 comprises 13 residues. Germline V lookup: CDR1 LNHDA, CDR2 SQIVND (reference sequence). The CDR3 loop is CASSMAPLTEAFF. The CDR3 DNA follows: TGTGCCAGTAGTATGGCACCGCTCACTGAAGCTTTCTTT.

This chain links TRBV11-2 with TRBJ1-2; D gene ambiguous. The germline V gene encodes CDR1 SGHAT and CDR2 FQNNGV. V was cut by 0 bases and J by 2 bases, with 7 bases left in between. The CDR3 is 14 residues long. The CDR3 spells CASSLEYRNYGYTF. CDR3 DNA sequence: TGTGCCAGCAGCTTAGAGTACAGAAACTATGGCTACACCTTC.

V usage is TRBV2 and J usage is TRBJ1-5; D call uncertain. Trimming pared 4 bases from V and 0 bases from J, leaving 10 bases between. CDR1 and CDR2 from the germline V gene are SNHLY and FYNNEI. CDR3 length: 15 residues. CDR3 sequence (DNA): TGTGCCAGCAGTGGGAGCCCAGATAGCAATCAGCCCCAGCATTTT. It yields the protein CASSGSPDSNQPQHF.

In DNA, the CDR3 is TGTGCCAGCACCCCGGACAGGACCCAGCCCCAGCATTTT. Translated, it gives CASTPDRTQPQHF. The rearrangement links TRBV12-3 or TRBV12-4 to TRBJ1-5, with 7 bases fitting TRBD1. Trimming at V came to 7 bases and at J to 7 bases, leaving 7 bases not matched to a gene. The CDR3 has 13 amino acids.

This clone appeared a single time. This sequence joins TRBV6-5 and TRBJ1-1; tentatively, D is TRBD1 (6 bases). Germline CDR1 MNHEY, CDR2 SVGAGI. The length of the CDR3 is 15 residues. V gave up 0 bases and J gave up 3 bases, with 11 bases separating them. CDR3 loop: CASSYSPGEDTEAFF. The CDR3 region has the DNA TGTGCCAGCAGTTACTCTCCAGGGGAAGACACTGAAGCTTTCTTT.

The genes are TRBV6-6 and TRBJ1-1; unclear D gene. Trimming left V 6 bases short and J 0 bases short, with 14 bases between. The CDR3 spans 15 residues. Germline V gene lookup returns CDR1 MNHNY and CDR2 SVGAGI (reference sequence). This CDR3 reads CASSPGDPMNTEAFF. CDR3 DNA: TGTGCCAGCAGCCCCGGGGATCCGATGAACACTGAAGCTTTCTTT.

This chain connects TRBV4-2 to TRBJ2-1, with D perhaps TRBD1 (7 bases). V was shortened by 0 bases and J by 8 bases, with 17 bases between the two germline ends. The CDR3 is 16 amino acids. Germline values: CDR1 LGHNA, CDR2 YNFKEQ. The CDR3 here is CASSQDPGRGRHEQFF. In DNA, the CDR3 is TGTGCCAGCAGCCAAGATCCGGGCAGGGGGAGGCATGAGCAGTTCTTC.

The chain recombines TRBV19 with TRBJ2-3; the match to TRBD2 covers 9 bases. Germline trimming cut 7 bases from V and 4 bases from J; bases unmatched to any gene: 12. This CDR3 comprises 16 residues. The germline V gene encodes CDR1 LNHDA and CDR2 SQIVND (reference sequence). The CDR3 region has the DNA TGTGCCAGTACAGAGTCTAGCGGGGTTATACCAGATACGCAGTATTTT. This translates into CASTESSGVIPDTQYF.